This is a list of T cell receptor beta chains from one sample in a study of T cells in Graves' hyperthyroidism and ophthalmopathy. TCRdb processed the multiplex PCR reads anew with MiXCR; each CDR3 protein has one entry. The sample yields about 840,000 distinct CDR3 sequences, around 38% seen once. The sample consisted of blood. These receptors were obtained from a man aged 18 to 29 with Graves' hyperthyroidism. The CDR3 runs from the conserved cysteine through the conserved F or W. The order of the fields is V gene, D gene, clone size, J gene, CDR3 DNA, CDR3 protein. The D gene is left open where the match is weak. Clone size is shown for a subset of rows, as once, few, many or a class of expanded clone.

>TRBV20-1|TRBD1|many|TRBJ1-3
TGCAGTGCTCTCGACGACAGGGCTGGAAACACCATATATTTT
CSALDDRAGNTIYF
>TRBV19|.|.|TRBJ1-1
TGTGCCAGTAGTATCTTCCCGGGGTTGGCCACTGAAGCTTTCTTT
CASSIFPGLATEAFF
>TRBV7-3|.|few|TRBJ2-2
TGTGCCAGCAGCTTAAGCGGACGGGGAAACACCGGGGAGCTGTTTTTT
CASSLSGRGNTGELFF
>TRBV2|TRBD1|.|TRBJ1-4
TGTGCCAGCAGCCAAGGGGACAGGAGAAATGAAAAACTGTTTTTT
CASSQGDRRNEKLFF
>TRBV20-1|.|.|TRBJ2-5
TGCAGTGCCAGCCCCCCGATGGCCAGCAATCAGCCCCAGTACTTC
CSASPPMASNQPQYF
>TRBV19|.|few|TRBJ1-2
TGTGCCACCTCAAAGGGGAGTTCTAACTATGGCTACACCTTC
CATSKGSSNYGYTF
>TRBV10-3|.|many|TRBJ2-5
TGTGCCATCAGTGAGTGGAGCGTAGGAGGTGTGGGGGAGACCCAGTACTTC
CAISEWSVGGVGETQYF
>TRBV29-1|TRBD1|.|TRBJ1-1
TGCAGCGCTGGGACAGGGTATTCTATGAACACTGAAGCTTTCTTT
CSAGTGYSMNTEAFF
>TRBV7-6|.|.|TRBJ2-2
TGTGCCAGCAGCTTATCTAGCACACTTCCTGGGGAGCTGTTTTTT
CASSLSSTLPGELFF
>TRBV4-1|.|few|TRBJ1-5
TGCGCCAGCAGCCAAGATAACAATCAGCCCCAGCATTTT
CASSQDNNQPQHF
>TRBV10-3|.|.|TRBJ1-5
TGTGCCACCCACAGATACAAAAGCAATCAGCCCCAGCATTTT
CATHRYKSNQPQHF
>TRBV20-1|.|many|TRBJ2-7
TGCAGTGCTAGAGGGACTGTGGATTACGAGCAGTACTTC
CSARGTVDYEQYF
>TRBV29-1|TRBD1|many|TRBJ1-1
TGCAGCGTAGAAGTGACAGGGTTGGGCACTGAAGCTTTCTTT
CSVEVTGLGTEAFF
>TRBV2|.|.|TRBJ1-2
TGTGCCACCAGTGATCGTACAGGGCATGGCTACACCTTC
CATSDRTGHGYTF
>TRBV20-1|TRBD2|few|TRBJ2-6
TGCAGTGCTAGAGGGACTAGCGGGAGCTCTGGGGCCAACGTCCTGACTTTC
CSARGTSGSSGANVLTF
>TRBV25-1|.|.|TRBJ2-7
TGTGCCAGCAGTTTATTGGGCCGGGCCCACGAGCAGTACTTC
CASSLLGRAHEQYF
>TRBV19|TRBD1|.|TRBJ1-1
TGTGCCAGTATCAGGGGGGGCGGGAACACTGAAGCTTTCTTT
CASIRGGGNTEAFF
>TRBV10-3|TRBD2|.|TRBJ2-2
TGTGCCATCACCACACGAACCGGGACTAGCGTTTTCCCAAACACCGGGGAGCTGTTTTTT
CAITTRTGTSVFPNTGELFF
>TRBV6-5|.|.|TRBJ1-5
TGTGCCAGCAGTCTGACCTTCCCCGCCCTCGATCAGCCCCAGCATTTT
CASSLTFPALDQPQHF
>TRBV5-1|.|.|TRBJ1-1
TGCGCCAGCAGCTTTCTGACAGTGGCGAACACTGAAGCTTTCTTT
CASSFLTVANTEAFF
>TRBV25-1|.|.|TRBJ2-5
TGTGCCAGCAGTGATTTCAGGGGAGCGGGTCCACAAGAGACCCAGTACTTC
CASSDFRGAGPQETQYF
>TRBV9|.|many|TRBJ1-4
TGTGCCAGCAGCGTTGACAGGCAGGATGAAAAACTGTTTTTT
CASSVDRQDEKLFF
>TRBV29-1|TRBD1|many|TRBJ2-7
TGCAGCGTTCCTCAGGGGGAGAGCTCCTACGAGCAGTACTTC
CSVPQGESSYEQYF
>TRBV25-1|TRBD1|.|TRBJ1-2
TGTGCCAGCAGCGGACCCGGGACAGGGAGTGGCTACACCTTC
CASSGPGTGSGYTF
>TRBV7-9|.|.|TRBJ2-2
TGTGCCAGCAGCGGAGCGAGCGGCATAAACACCGGGGAGCTGTTTTTT
CASSGASGINTGELFF
>TRBV10-3|TRBD1|.|TRBJ1-2
TGTGCCAGCAAACCGGGACAGAGAGGCTATGGCTACACCTTC
CASKPGQRGYGYTF
>TRBV6-5|.|.|TRBJ2-5
TGTGCCATCAGTTACCCCAGGCTTCAAGAGGCCCAGTACTTC
CAISYPRLQEAQYF
>TRBV19|.|many|TRBJ1-3
TGTGCCAGTAGTATCGGGGACATCTCTGGAAACACCATATATTTT
CASSIGDISGNTIYF
>TRBV6-1|TRBD1|.|TRBJ2-7
TGTGCCAGCACCAAAGACAGGGTGGCCTACGAGCAGTACTTC
CASTKDRVAYEQYF
>TRBV20-1|.|many|TRBJ1-1
TGCAGTGCTAGAGTAGGGGGCACTGAAGCTTTCTTT
CSARVGGTEAFF
>TRBV9|.|many|TRBJ1-3
TGTGCCAGCAGCCCGTTACTCTCTGGAAACACCATATATTTT
CASSPLLSGNTIYF
>TRBV10-2|TRBD1|.|TRBJ1-2
TGCGCCAGCAGAACCGGGACAGGGAACTATGGCTACACCTTC
CASRTGTGNYGYTF
>TRBV5-1|.|.|TRBJ1-1
TGCGCCAGCAGCTTCGGGACCGCTATAGGAGAAGCTTTCTTT
CASSFGTAIGEAFF
>TRBV15|TRBD1|.|TRBJ2-7
TGTGCCACCAGCAGGGGGGTGACAGGGCGATGGGAGCAGTACTTC
CATSRGVTGRWEQYF
>TRBV9|.|many|TRBJ2-2
TGTGCCAGCAGCAGAGGGAACACCGGGGAGCTGTTTTTT
CASSRGNTGELFF
>TRBV7-2|TRBD1|.|TRBJ2-7
TGTGCCAGCAGCTACCTGACAGGGGCTATTTACGAGCAGTACTTC
CASSYLTGAIYEQYF
>TRBV19|.|.|TRBJ1-2
TGTGCCAGTAGTGAACAGGGAATGTTCACCTTC
CASSEQGMFTF
>TRBV20-1|.|many|TRBJ1-1
TGCAGTGCGACGGGCCCGACGAACACTGAAGCTTTCTTT
CSATGPTNTEAFF
>TRBV19|TRBD1|many|TRBJ1-2
TGTGCCAGTAGTCCGACGGGACAGAACTATGGCTACACCTTC
CASSPTGQNYGYTF
>TRBV12-3/TRBV12-4|.|.|TRBJ2-2
TGTGCCAGCAGTTTCGGCGGGGTGACCGGGGAGCTGTTTTTT
CASSFGGVTGELFF
>TRBV5-4|.|.|TRBJ1-6
TGTGCCAGCAGCTTGGTAGGGGCGTGGGATTCACCCCTCCACTTT
CASSLVGAWDSPLHF